Below, 2 T cell receptor beta chains from the same sample are listed, as sequenced in a study of T-cell reconstitution after alpha-beta-depleted transplantation in children. Unique molecular identifiers were incorporated when the TCRbeta library was constructed. TCRdb re-analysed the PCR reads in MiXCR, keeping a single row per CDR3 protein. In the table there are about 230,000 distinct CDR3 sequences, around 9.6% of which are singletons. Sequenced here: PBMCs from the stem cell graft donor, sampled from the stem cell graft. The receptors derive from a human donor who donated a stem cell graft to a child with acute lymphoblastic leukemia.

This clonotype was counted only a few times. The CDR3 here is CASSAQFGTEAFF. The DNA of the CDR3 is TGTGCCAGCAGCGCGCAGTTTGGGACTGAAGCTTTCTTT. V is TRBV5-5 and J is TRBJ1-1, with unresolved D. The CDR3 consists of 13 residues. Germline lookup yields CDR1 SGHKS and CDR2 YYEKEE (reference sequence). V was shortened by 4 bases and J by 5 bases, with 12 bases between the two germline ends.

The chain couples TRBV19 to TRBJ1-1, with 7 bases matching TRBD1. The CDR3 has 13 residues. Germline loops: CDR1 LNHDA, CDR2 SQIVND (reference sequence). The ends lost 6 bases at V and 5 bases at J; junction bases unmatched: 6. In nucleotides, the CDR3 is TGTGCCAGTAGATCAGGGGGAGGTACTGAAGCTTTCTTT. This gives the protein CASRSGGGTEAFF. Together with reference TRBV19 and TRBJ1-1, the CDR3 gives the full variable domain: DGGITQSPKYLFRKEGQNVTLSCEQNLNHDAMYWYRQDPGQGLRLIYYSQIVNDFQKGDIAEGYSVSREKKESFPLTVTSAQKNPTAFYLCASRSGGGTEAFFGQGTRLTVV.